This TCR beta chain is drawn from a study of blood T cell repertoires in COVID-19. V shed 5 bases and J 8 bases; nucleotides not matched to a gene: 2. The CDR3 spans 12 residues. Participants spanned ages about 18 to 89 years and resided in around 25 US areas. Participants had their cohort set by participant-reported clinical history. Using immunoSEQ multiplex PCR, the repertoire was profiled, and TCRdb retains in-frame clones only, with some absent. The table has approximately 140,000 clones, around 84% seen once. Input material: PBMCs or T cells enriched from blood (not recorded which). The TCR was taken from a man aged 35 to 55 with acute COVID-19. The chain joins TRBV12-3 or TRBV12-4 to TRBJ2-2, with 7 bases fitting TRBD1. DNA of the CDR3: TGTGCCAGCAGTCAGGGGGTGGGGGAGCTGTTTTTT. Its protein is CASSQGVGELFF.